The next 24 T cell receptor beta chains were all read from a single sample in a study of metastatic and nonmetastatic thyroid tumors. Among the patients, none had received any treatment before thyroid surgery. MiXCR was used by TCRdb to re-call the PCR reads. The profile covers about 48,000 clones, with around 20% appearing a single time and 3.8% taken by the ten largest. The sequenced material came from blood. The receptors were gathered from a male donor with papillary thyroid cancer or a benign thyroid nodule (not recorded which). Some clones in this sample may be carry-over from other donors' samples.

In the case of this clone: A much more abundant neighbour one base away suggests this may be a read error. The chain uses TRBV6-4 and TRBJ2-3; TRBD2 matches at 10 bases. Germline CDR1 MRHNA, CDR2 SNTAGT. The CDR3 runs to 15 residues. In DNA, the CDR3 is TGTGCCAGCAGTGAAGGAACTAGCGGGACAGATCCGCAGTATTTT. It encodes CASSEGTSGTDPQYF.

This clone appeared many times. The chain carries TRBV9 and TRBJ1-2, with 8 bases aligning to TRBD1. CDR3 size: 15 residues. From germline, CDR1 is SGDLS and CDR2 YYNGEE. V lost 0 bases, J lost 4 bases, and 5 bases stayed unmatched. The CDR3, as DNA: TGTGCCAGCAGCGTAGCAGGGGGCGGAGGCTATGGCTACACCTTC. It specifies CASSVAGGGGYGYTF.

The CDR3 DNA sequence: TGTGCCAGCAGCTTACACGGATACCGGGACAGGGGAAACGGGGCCAACGTCCTGACTTTC. Residues: CASSLHGYRDRGNGANVLTF. This rearrangement joins TRBV7-3 to TRBJ2-6, with TRBD1 matching over 10 bases. J gave up 4 bases and V 2 bases, and 14 bases lay outside the gene matches. This CDR3 region has 20 residues. Germline values: CDR1 SGHTA, CDR2 FQGTGA.

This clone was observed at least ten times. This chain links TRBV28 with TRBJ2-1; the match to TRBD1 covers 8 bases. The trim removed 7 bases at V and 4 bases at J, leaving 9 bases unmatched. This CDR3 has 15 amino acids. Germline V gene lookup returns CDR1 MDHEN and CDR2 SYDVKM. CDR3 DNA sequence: TGTGCCAGCACCCTATGGACAGGGTCGTACAATGAGCAGTTCTTC. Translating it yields CASTLWTGSYNEQFF.

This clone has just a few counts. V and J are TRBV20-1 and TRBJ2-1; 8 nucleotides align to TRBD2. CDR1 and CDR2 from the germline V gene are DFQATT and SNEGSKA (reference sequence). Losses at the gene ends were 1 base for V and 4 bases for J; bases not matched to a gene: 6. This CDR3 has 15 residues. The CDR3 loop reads CSARVNGRDYNEQFF. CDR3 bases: TGCAGTGCTAGAGTAAACGGGAGGGATTACAATGAGCAGTTCTTC.

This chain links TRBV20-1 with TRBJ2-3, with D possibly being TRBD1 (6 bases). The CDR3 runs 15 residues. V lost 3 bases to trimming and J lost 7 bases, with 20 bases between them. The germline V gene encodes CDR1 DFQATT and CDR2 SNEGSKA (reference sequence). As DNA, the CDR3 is TGCAGTGCTAGTTCCAGGGGAACCCTCGGTTATACGCAGTATTTT. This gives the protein CSASSRGTLGYTQYF.

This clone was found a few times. DNA of the CDR3: TGTGCCAGCAGTACAGGAAACACCGGGGAGCTGTTTTTT. Its protein product is CASSTGNTGELFF. The chain has TRBV6-1 and TRBJ2-2; D is possibly TRBD1 (5 bases). Germline V gives CDR1 MNHNS, CDR2 SASEGT. Trimming shortened V by 5 bases and J by 2 bases, and 6 bases separated the two germline ends. The CDR3 is 13 amino acids.

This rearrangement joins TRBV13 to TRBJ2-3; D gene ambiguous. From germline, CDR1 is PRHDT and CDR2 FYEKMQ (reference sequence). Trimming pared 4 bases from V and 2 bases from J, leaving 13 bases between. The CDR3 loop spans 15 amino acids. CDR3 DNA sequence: TGTGCCAGCAGCTGCGCGGATATCTCCACAGATACGCAGTATTTT. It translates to CASSCADISTDTQYF.

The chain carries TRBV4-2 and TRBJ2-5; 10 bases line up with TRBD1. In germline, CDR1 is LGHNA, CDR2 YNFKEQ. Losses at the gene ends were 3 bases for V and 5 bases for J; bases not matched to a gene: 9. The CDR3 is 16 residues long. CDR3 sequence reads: CASSHGSGTGDETQYF. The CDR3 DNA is TGTGCCAGCAGCCACGGGTCAGGGACAGGGGATGAGACCCAGTACTTC.

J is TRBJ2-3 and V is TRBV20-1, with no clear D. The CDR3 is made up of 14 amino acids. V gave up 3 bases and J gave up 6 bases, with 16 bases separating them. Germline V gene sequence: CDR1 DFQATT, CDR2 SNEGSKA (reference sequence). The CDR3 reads CSARTAMESDTQYF. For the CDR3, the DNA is TGCAGTGCTAGGACCGCAATGGAATCTGATACGCAGTATTTT.

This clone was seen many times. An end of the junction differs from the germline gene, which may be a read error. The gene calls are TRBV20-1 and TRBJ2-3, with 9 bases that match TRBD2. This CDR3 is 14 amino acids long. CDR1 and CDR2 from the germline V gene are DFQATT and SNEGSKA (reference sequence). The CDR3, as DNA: TGCAGTGTTAGACGGCGGGGGGGTAAAGATACGCAGTATTTT. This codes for CSVRRRGGKDTQYF.

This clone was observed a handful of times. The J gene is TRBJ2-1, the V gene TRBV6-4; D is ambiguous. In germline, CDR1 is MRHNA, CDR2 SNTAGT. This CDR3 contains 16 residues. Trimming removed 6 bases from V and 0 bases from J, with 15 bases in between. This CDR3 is CASSPQAVSSYNEQFF. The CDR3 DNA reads TGTGCCAGCAGCCCCCAGGCCGTCAGCTCCTACAATGAGCAGTTCTTC.

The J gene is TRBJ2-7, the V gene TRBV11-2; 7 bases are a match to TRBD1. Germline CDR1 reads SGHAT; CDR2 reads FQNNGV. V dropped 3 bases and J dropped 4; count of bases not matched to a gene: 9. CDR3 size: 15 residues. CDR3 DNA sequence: TGTGCCAGCAGCTTCGGACAGGAGCCCCAGTACGAGCAGTACTTC. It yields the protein CASSFGQEPQYEQYF. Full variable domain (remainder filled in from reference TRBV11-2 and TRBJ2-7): EAGVAQSPRYKIIEKRQSVAFWCNPISGHATLYWYQQILGQGPKLLIQFQNNGVVDDSQLPKDRFSAERLKGVDSTLKIQPAKLEDSAVYLCASSFGQEPQYEQYFGPGTRLTVT.

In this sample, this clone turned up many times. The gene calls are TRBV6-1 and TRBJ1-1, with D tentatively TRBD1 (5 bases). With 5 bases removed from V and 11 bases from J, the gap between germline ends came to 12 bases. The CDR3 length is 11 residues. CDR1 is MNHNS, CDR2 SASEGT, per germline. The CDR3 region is CASSIKGNAFF. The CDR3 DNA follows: TGTGCCAGCAGTATCAAGGGGAACGCTTTCTTT.

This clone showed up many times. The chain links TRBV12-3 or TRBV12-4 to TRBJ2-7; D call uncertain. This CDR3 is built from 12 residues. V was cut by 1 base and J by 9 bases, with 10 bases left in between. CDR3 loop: CASSLVGLGQYF. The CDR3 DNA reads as TGTGCCAGCAGTTTAGTTGGGCTCGGGCAGTACTTC.

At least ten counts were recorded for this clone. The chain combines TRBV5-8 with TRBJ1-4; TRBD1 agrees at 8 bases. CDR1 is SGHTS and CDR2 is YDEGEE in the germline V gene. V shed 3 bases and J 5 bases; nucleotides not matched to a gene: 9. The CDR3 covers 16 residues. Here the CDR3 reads CASSYGQGGQNEKLFF. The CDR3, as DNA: TGTGCCAGCAGCTACGGACAGGGCGGCCAGAATGAAAAACTGTTTTTT. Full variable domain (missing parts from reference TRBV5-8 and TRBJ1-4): EAGVTQSPTHLIKTRGQQATLRCSPISGHTSVYWYQQALGLGLQFLLWYDEGEERNRGNFPPRFSGRQFPNYSSELNVNALELEDSALYLCASSYGQGGQNEKLFFGSGTQLSVL.

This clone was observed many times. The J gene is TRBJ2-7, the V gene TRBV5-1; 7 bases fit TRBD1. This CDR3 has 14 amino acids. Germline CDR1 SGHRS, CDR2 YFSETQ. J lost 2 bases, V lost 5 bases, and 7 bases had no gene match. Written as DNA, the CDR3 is TGCGCCAGCAGGGCCGGGACAGAGACCTACGAGCAGTACTTC. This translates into CASRAGTETYEQYF.

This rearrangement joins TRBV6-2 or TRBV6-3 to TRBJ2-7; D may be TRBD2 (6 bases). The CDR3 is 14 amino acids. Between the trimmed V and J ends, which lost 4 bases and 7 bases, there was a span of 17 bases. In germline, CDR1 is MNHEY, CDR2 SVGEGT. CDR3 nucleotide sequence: TGTGCCAGCAGTTCGGACTCGACTAGGTTGGAGCAGTACTTC. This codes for CASSSDSTRLEQYF.

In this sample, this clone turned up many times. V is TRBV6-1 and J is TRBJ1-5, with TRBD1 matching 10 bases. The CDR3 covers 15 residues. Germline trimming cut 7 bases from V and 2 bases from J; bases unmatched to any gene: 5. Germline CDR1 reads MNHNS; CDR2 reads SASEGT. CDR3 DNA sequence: TGTGCCAGCACGCCGGGGACAGGGGGCAATCAGCCCCAGCATTTT. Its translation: CASTPGTGGNQPQHF.

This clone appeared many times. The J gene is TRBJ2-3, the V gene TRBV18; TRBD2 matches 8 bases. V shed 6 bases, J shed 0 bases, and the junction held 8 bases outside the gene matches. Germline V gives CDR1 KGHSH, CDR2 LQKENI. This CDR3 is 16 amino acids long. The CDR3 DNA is TGTGCCAGCTCGCCCCTAGCGGGTACTAGCACAGATACGCAGTATTTT. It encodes CASSPLAGTSTDTQYF.

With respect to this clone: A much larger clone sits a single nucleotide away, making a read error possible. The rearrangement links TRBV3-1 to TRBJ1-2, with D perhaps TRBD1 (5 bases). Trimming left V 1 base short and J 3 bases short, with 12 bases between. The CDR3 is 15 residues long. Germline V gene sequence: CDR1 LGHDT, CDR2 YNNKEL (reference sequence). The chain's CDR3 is CASSQGHRYDYGYTF. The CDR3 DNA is TGTGCCAGCAGCCAAGGGCACAGGTATGACTATGGCTACACCTTC.

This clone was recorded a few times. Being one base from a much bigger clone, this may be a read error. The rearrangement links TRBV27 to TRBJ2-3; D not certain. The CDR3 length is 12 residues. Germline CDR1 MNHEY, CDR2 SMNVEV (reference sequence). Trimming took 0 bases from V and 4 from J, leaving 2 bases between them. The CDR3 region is CASSLSSDTQYF. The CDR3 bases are TGTGCCAGCAGTTTATCGTCAGATACGCAGTATTTT.

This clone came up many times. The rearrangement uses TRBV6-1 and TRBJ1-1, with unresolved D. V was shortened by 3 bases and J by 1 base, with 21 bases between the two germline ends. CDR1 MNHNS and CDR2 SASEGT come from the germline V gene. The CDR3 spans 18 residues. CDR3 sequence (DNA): TGTGCCAGCAGTGAGAGCCTTGTGCCGCGACGGAGGAACACTGAAGCTTTCTTT. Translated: CASSESLVPRRRNTEAFF.

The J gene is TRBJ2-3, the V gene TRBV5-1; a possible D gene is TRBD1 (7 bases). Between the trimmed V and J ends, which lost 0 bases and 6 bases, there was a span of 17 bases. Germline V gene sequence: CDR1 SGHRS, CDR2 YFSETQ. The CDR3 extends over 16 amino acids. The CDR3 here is CASSLAGGGQLDTQYF. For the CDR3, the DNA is TGCGCCAGCAGCTTGGCAGGGGGAGGACAGTTGGATACGCAGTATTTT.